The 14 T cell receptor beta chains in this list originate from one sample, sequenced in a study of Ad26.COV2.S vaccination and SARS-CoV-2 variants. The treatment: 19 received Ad26.COV2.S at low or high dose, single or two shots; a few received placebo; per-sample allocation not given. Day 63 after the first vaccine or placebo injection was the time point for sampling. Profiling relied on immunoSEQ multiplex PCR, and the TCRdb table lists in-frame clones only, not all of them. The sample carries some 420,000 clones, roughly 90% recorded once. Specimen: peripheral blood, collected in a trial of Ad26.COV2.S vaccine versus placebo. All receptors derive from a person between 18 and 65 years old who received the Ad26.COV2.S COVID-19 vaccine or a placebo.

The V call is TRBV21-1, the J call TRBJ2-1. TRBV21-1 is termed a pseudogene. CDR3 length: 15 residues. The CDR3 loop is CASSKGSQLYNEQFF. The CDR3 coding sequence is TGTGCCAGCAGCAAGGGAAGCCAGTTATACAATGAGCAGTTCTTC.

This clone appeared a single time. The chain couples TRBV2 to TRBJ2-1; TRBD2 matches at 13 bases. The CDR3 has 15 residues. Germline CDR1 and CDR2: SNHLY and FYNNEI. V was clipped by 10 bases and J by 4 bases; unmatched bases: 7. In DNA, the CDR3 is TGTGCCATCACCGGACTAGCGGGGGTATACAATGAGCAGTTCTTC. Amino acids: CAITGLAGVYNEQFF.

The J gene is TRBJ2-1, the V gene TRBV2; D unclear. Germline V gives CDR1 SNHLY, CDR2 FYNNEI. Trimming removed 2 bases from V and 10 bases from J, with 9 bases in between. This CDR3 region has 12 residues. CDR3 DNA: TGTGCCAGCAGTGAAACCCCCGCAGAGCAGTTCTTC. Translation: CASSETPAEQFF.

The chain combines TRBV19 with TRBJ2-7; weak D call: TRBD1 (6 bases). Germline assignment: CDR1 LNHDA and CDR2 SQIVND (reference sequence). The CDR3 sequence is 13 residues long. V gave up 6 bases and J gave up 3 bases, with 12 bases separating them. For the CDR3, the DNA is TGTGCCAGTAGCCTCACAGGGAACTACGAGCAGTACTTC. Its translation is CASSLTGNYEQYF.

V is TRBV7-9 and J is TRBJ2-7, with 8 bases identical to TRBD2. CDR3 length equals 14 residues. V shed 5 bases and J 0 bases; nucleotides not matched to a gene: 3. CDR1 and CDR2 from the germline V gene are SEHNR and FQNEAQ (reference sequence). The chain's CDR3 is CASSLSGDSYEQYF. The CDR3 DNA follows: TGTGCCAGCAGCCTTAGCGGGGACTCCTACGAGCAGTACTTC.

J is TRBJ1-4 and V is TRBV29-1, with D tentatively TRBD1 (6 bases). This CDR3 spans 16 amino acids. V was trimmed by 4 bases and J by 2 bases, leaving 17 bases between them. CDR1 and CDR2 from the germline V gene are SQVTM and ANQGSEA. This CDR3 is CSVGGPGARTNEKLFF. DNA for the CDR3: TGCAGCGTTGGGGGTCCGGGGGCAAGGACTAATGAAAAACTGTTTTTT. The variable domain in full, completed from reference TRBV29-1 and TRBJ1-4, reads SAVISQKPSRDICQRGTSLTIQCQVDSQVTMMFWYRQQPGQSLTLIATANQGSEATYESGFVIDKFPISRPNLTFSTLTVSNMSPEDSSIYLCSVGGPGARTNEKLFFGSGTQLSVL.

The chain combines TRBV5-6 with TRBJ2-1; D perhaps matches TRBD1 (6 bases). The CDR3 runs 15 residues. Deletions cut 1 base from V and 2 bases from J, with 10 bases between. Germline lookup yields CDR1 SGHDT and CDR2 YYEEEE. CDR3 region: CASSLPQGPYNEQFF. CDR3 sequence (DNA): TGTGCCAGCAGCTTGCCACAGGGCCCCTACAATGAGCAGTTCTTC. Complete variable domain (other parts from reference TRBV5-6 and TRBJ2-1): DAGVTQSPTHLIKTRGQQVTLRCSPKSGHDTVSWYQQALGQGPQFIFQYYEEEERQRGNFPDRFSGHQFPNYSSELNVNALLLGDSALYLCASSLPQGPYNEQFFGPGTRLTVL.

The chain carries TRBV25-1 and TRBJ2-3; no clear D gene. Deletions cut 2 bases from V and 6 bases from J, with 12 bases between. This CDR3 is built from 14 residues. Looked up from germline, CDR1 is MGHDK and CDR2 is SYGVNS. CDR3 protein: CASSEVRVSDTQYF. In DNA, the CDR3 is TGTGCCAGCAGTGAAGTCCGGGTTTCGGATACGCAGTATTTT.

V usage is TRBV5-1 and J usage is TRBJ2-3; 9 bases are shared with TRBD1. This CDR3 has 15 residues. CDR1 is SGHRS, CDR2 YFSETQ, per germline. The trim removed 2 bases at V and 4 bases at J, leaving 5 bases unmatched. The CDR3 DNA reads as TGCGCCAGCAGCTTACAGGGGGCTGGGGCAGATACGCAGTATTTT. Translated: CASSLQGAGADTQYF.

The J gene is TRBJ2-7, the V gene TRBV4-3; D remains ambiguous. Trimming shortened V by 0 bases and J by 4 bases, and 7 bases separated the two germline ends. This CDR3 has 13 amino acids. Germline CDR1 reads LGHNA; CDR2 reads YSLEER. DNA for the CDR3: TGCGCCAGCAGCCAAGATATAGAGTACGAGCAGTACTTC. Amino acid sequence: CASSQDIEYEQYF.

The chain links TRBV18 to TRBJ1-1; no firm D call. Germline values: CDR1 KGHSH, CDR2 LQKENI. This CDR3 comprises 14 residues. V lost 3 bases, J lost 5 bases, and 13 bases lay in between. The CDR3 loop reads CASSPGFKETEAFF. DNA for the CDR3: TGTGCCAGCTCACCGGGTTTCAAAGAGACTGAAGCTTTCTTT.

This clone was counted between two and nine times. The chain carries TRBV15 and TRBJ1-6; TRBD1 agrees at 10 bases. V lost 0 bases, J lost 7 bases, and 3 bases stayed unmatched. Germline V gene lookup returns CDR1 LNHNV and CDR2 YYDKDF (reference sequence). This CDR3 is built from 16 residues. The DNA for the CDR3 is TGTGCCACCAGCAGAGACTCGGGACAGGGGAATTCACCCCTCCACTTT. Its translation: CATSRDSGQGNSPLHF. The full variable domain, its missing parts supplied by reference TRBV15 and TRBJ1-6, is DAMVIQNPRYQVTQFGKPVTLSCSQTLNHNVMYWYQQKSSQAPKLLFHYYDKDFNNEADTPDNFQSRRPNTSFCFLDIRSPGLGDTAMYLCATSRDSGQGNSPLHFGNGTRLTVT.

The chain combines TRBV19 with TRBJ1-1, with unresolved D. The CDR3 is 14 residues long. The ends were cut back, 5 bases at V and 0 bases at J, with 10 bases in the middle. Per germline, CDR1 LNHDA and CDR2 SQIVND (reference sequence). CDR3 loop: CASSRGNMNTEAFF. In DNA, the CDR3 is TGTGCCAGTAGTCGAGGGAATATGAACACTGAAGCTTTCTTT.

The chain is built from TRBV7-6 and TRBJ1-1, with TRBD1 as a possible D gene (5 bases). The CDR3 length is 13 residues. Trimming removed 5 bases at V and 1 base at J, with 8 bases between. Germline V gene sequence: CDR1 SGHVS, CDR2 FNYEAQ. The CDR3 reads CASSGQGNTEAFF. Here the CDR3 DNA reads TGTGCCAGCAGCGGACAAGGGAACACTGAAGCTTTCTTT.